A single sample gave rise to the 24 T cell receptor beta chains below, sequenced in a study of regulatory T cells in long-lasting Graves disease. Time point meaning: newly diagnosed GD, antithyroid drugs for less than 3 months. PBMCs provided the RNA from which the TCR library was made. Arm-PCR of CDR3 regions and iRepertoire HTBI primers were used to build TCR beta libraries. MiXCR, applied by TCRdb to the multiplex PCR reads, yields one record per CDR3 protein. The table lists 440,000 or so distinct CDR3 sequences, 15% of them singletons, with over 15% in the top ten. The sample also formed part of further work on T cells in Graves' hyperthyroidism and ophthalmopathy.

The sample consisted of peripheral blood mononuclear cells (PBMCs), taken at new diagnosis, from a patient treated with antithyroid drugs. These receptors originate from a woman in her twenties or thirties with Graves disease.

Details on this clonotype: A much larger clone is a single base away; this may be a read error. This chain uses TRBV6-2 or TRBV6-3 with TRBJ2-7; D is undetermined. Germline V gene data show CDR1 as MNHEY and CDR2 as SVGEGT. There are 11 residues in the CDR3. CDR3 sequence reads: CTSSYLREQYF. CDR3 in DNA: TGTACCAGCAGTTACCTCCGGGAGCAGTACTTC.

This clonotype showed up many times. The chain combines TRBV7-3 with TRBJ2-2; D is unresolved. Germline V gene sequence: CDR1 SGHTA, CDR2 FQGTGA. The CDR3 runs to 17 residues. Deletions cut 5 bases from V and 4 bases from J, with 20 bases between. The CDR3 reads CASSQTFGGRGTGELFF. The CDR3 nucleotides read TGTGCCAGCAGCCAGACGTTCGGCGGACGAGGCACCGGGGAGCTGTTTTTT.

This clonotype was detected many times. The chain carries TRBV3-1 and TRBJ2-3; 9 bases line up with TRBD2. After removal of 2 bases from V and 6 bases from J, the junction contained 6 bases not matched to a gene. Germline V gene data show CDR1 as LGHDT and CDR2 as YNNKEL (reference sequence). The CDR3 runs 15 residues. CDR3 DNA sequence: TGTGCCAGCAGCCAATCCGGGACTAGCATGGATACGCAGTATTTT. This sequence encodes CASSQSGTSMDTQYF.

This clonotype occurred a few times. The V call is TRBV6-1, the J call TRBJ1-1, with 9 bases lining up with TRBD1. This CDR3 has 17 amino acids. J was trimmed by 4 bases and V by 6 bases; bases with no gene match: 15. The germline V gene has CDR1 MNHNS and CDR2 SASEGT. Here the CDR3 reads CASRPPRPTGGTTEAFF. The CDR3 coding sequence is TGTGCCAGCAGACCCCCCCGCCCGACAGGGGGAACCACTGAAGCTTTCTTT.

J is TRBJ2-6 and V is TRBV28; 12 nucleotides align to TRBD1. Trimming at V came to 6 bases and at J to 3 bases, leaving 12 bases not matched to a gene. The CDR3 loop spans 19 amino acids. The germline V gene has CDR1 MDHEN and CDR2 SYDVKM. The CDR3, as DNA: TGTGCCAGCAGCAACTTCCCGGGACAGGGGGCCTATGGGGCCAACGTCCTGACTTTC. This encodes CASSNFPGQGAYGANVLTF.

This clonotype was observed at least ten times. The chain employs TRBV12-3 or TRBV12-4 and TRBJ2-7; D unclear. This CDR3 has 12 residues. Trimming shortened V by 2 bases and J by 7 bases, and 9 bases separated the two germline ends. DNA of the CDR3: TGTGCCAGCAGTTTATGGACGCGGGAGCAGTACTTC. This sequence encodes CASSLWTREQYF.

The chain employs TRBV4-1 and TRBJ1-5; D is undetermined. Germline V gives CDR1 MGHRA, CDR2 YSYEKL. The V gene lost 4 bases and the J gene lost 6 bases, with 16 bases spanning the gap. The CDR3 spans 15 residues. This CDR3 is CASSPLPPPGQPQHF. The DNA of the CDR3 is TGCGCCAGCAGCCCCCTCCCCCCCCCAGGTCAGCCCCAGCATTTT.

There are many counts of this clonotype. The rearrangement joins TRBV7-9 to TRBJ1-1, with TRBD1 matching 7 bases. The CDR3 extends over 15 amino acids. Unmatched junction bases numbered 9, after V lost 5 bases and J lost 3 bases. CDR1 and CDR2 from the germline V gene are SEHNR and FQNEAQ (reference sequence). This CDR3 reads CASSTQGGGHTEAFF. The DNA of the CDR3 is TGTGCCAGCAGCACCCAGGGGGGGGGACACACTGAAGCTTTCTTT.

This clonotype was found a few times. V usage is TRBV11-2 and J usage is TRBJ2-6; the D is unclear. Trimming left V 3 bases short and J 1 base short, with 7 bases between. From germline, CDR1 is SGHAT and CDR2 FQNNGV. The CDR3 has 15 amino acids. The CDR3 loop is CASSFRQSGANVLTF. As DNA, the CDR3 is TGTGCCAGCAGCTTTCGGCAATCTGGGGCCAACGTCCTGACTTTC.

This clonotype was detected many times. CDR3 nucleotides: TGTGCCAGCAGTGAGGGGGGCCTCGGCAGCAATGAGCAGTTCTTC. This gives the protein CASSEGGLGSNEQFF. The rearrangement links TRBV25-1 to TRBJ2-1; D may match TRBD1 or TRBD2 (6 bases each). This CDR3 has 15 residues. Germline CDR1 MGHDK, CDR2 SYGVNS. Trimming took off 3 bases at V and 6 bases at J, with 15 bases between the two ends.

This clonotype has a count of ten or more. This sequence joins TRBV6-1 and TRBJ2-2, with a tentative D call TRBD2 (6 bases). The length of the CDR3 is 12 residues. Deletions cut 7 bases from V and 8 bases from J, with 11 bases between. Germline values: CDR1 MNHNS, CDR2 SASEGT. The CDR3 DNA follows: TGTGCCAGCAACGACGGAGGGGGGGAGCTGTTTTTT. Translation gives CASNDGGGELFF.

This clonotype has a count of ten or more. The chain links TRBV5-8 to TRBJ2-7, with 7 nucleotides matching TRBD1. CDR1 is SGHTS and CDR2 is YDEGEE in the germline V gene. The CDR3 has 14 residues. The V segment lost 1 base and the J segment 5 bases; nucleotides outside the gene matches: 6. The CDR3 here is CASSLFDRVHEQYF. The CDR3 coding sequence is TGTGCCAGCAGCTTGTTTGACAGGGTCCACGAGCAGTACTTC.

In this sample, this clonotype turned up many times. The rearrangement links TRBV12-3 or TRBV12-4 to TRBJ2-1, with TRBD2 identical over 9 bases. The V segment lost 8 bases and the J segment 10 bases; nucleotides outside the gene matches: 15. The CDR3 has 15 amino acids. CDR3 bases: TGTGCCAGCCACAAATTAGCGGGAGCCCCCAGCGAGCAGTTCTTC. It is translated as CASHKLAGAPSEQFF.

This clonotype has only one observation. The chain is built from TRBV25-1 and TRBJ1-4; no clear D gene. V was trimmed by 1 base and J by 7 bases, leaving 13 bases between them. CDR1 and CDR2 from the germline V gene are MGHDK and SYGVNS. The CDR3 covers 15 residues. CDR3 amino acids: CASSESPPQREKLFF. CDR3 DNA sequence: TGTGCCAGCAGTGAATCCCCCCCCCAGCGTGAAAAACTGTTTTTT.

V is TRBV6-5 and J is TRBJ2-1, with 12 bases lining up with TRBD2. Germline V gene lookup returns CDR1 MNHEY and CDR2 SVGAGI. Germline trimming cut 4 bases from V and 9 bases from J; bases unmatched to any gene: 1. CDR3 length equals 13 residues. Here the CDR3 reads CASSWGLAGEQFF. In nucleotides, the CDR3 is TGTGCCAGCAGTTGGGGACTAGCGGGTGAGCAGTTCTTC.

DNA for the CDR3: TGTGCCAGCAGTATCGGTGACAGATACAATGAGCAGTTCTTC. Protein: CASSIGDRYNEQFF. The V and J genes are TRBV28 and TRBJ2-1, with TRBD1 as a possible D gene (5 bases). This CDR3 comprises 14 residues. Trimming pared 5 bases from V and 4 bases from J, leaving 12 bases between. CDR1 and CDR2 (germline): MDHEN, SYDVKM.

This clonotype was seen a few times. The rearrangement links TRBV20-1 to TRBJ2-3; a possible D gene is TRBD2 (6 bases). This CDR3 region has 13 residues. Germline V gene data show CDR1 as DFQATT and CDR2 as SNEGSKA (reference sequence). Trimming took 0 bases from V and 5 from J, leaving 9 bases between them. In DNA, the CDR3 is TGCAGTGCTAGAGATGGGGGAGGAGATACGCAGTATTTT. Amino acid sequence: CSARDGGGDTQYF.

This clonotype was counted a few times. This rearrangement joins TRBV6-5 to TRBJ2-7, with D perhaps matching TRBD1 (5 bases). The CDR3 is 15 amino acids. Germline V lookup: CDR1 MNHEY, CDR2 SVGAGI. V was trimmed by 2 bases and J by 0 bases, leaving 11 bases between them. Written as DNA, the CDR3 is TGTGCCAGCAGTTACGGGGTCAGGGCCTCCTACGAGCAGTACTTC. Translation gives CASSYGVRASYEQYF.

This chain connects TRBV5-4 to TRBJ1-3; possible D gene TRBD1, 6 bases. The V end was cut by 4 bases, the J end by 0 bases, with 14 bases between. Per germline, CDR1 SGHNT and CDR2 YYREEE (reference sequence). This CDR3 is built from 16 residues. CDR3 bases: TGTGCCAGCAGCCAACAGGGCCCTGTCTCTGGAAACACCATATATTTT. The encoded protein is CASSQQGPVSGNTIYF.

This clonotype has ten or more counts. V and J are TRBV11-1 and TRBJ2-7; D call uncertain. CDR1 is SGHAT, CDR2 FQDESV, per germline (reference sequence). This CDR3 spans 14 amino acids. V was pared by 1 base and J by 7 bases, with 14 bases between. The CDR3 DNA reads TGTGCCAGCAGCTTAGGAGTCGTGAGCCGGGAGCAGTACTTC. Translated: CASSLGVVSREQYF.

This clonotype has a handful of counts. The rearrangement uses TRBV10-3 and TRBJ1-2; D not certain. The V end was cut by 7 bases, the J end by 8 bases, with 20 bases between. The CDR3 totals 14 residues. Germline lookup yields CDR1 ENHRY and CDR2 SYGVKD. The CDR3 reads CAIIADSPPGGYTF. The CDR3 bases are TGTGCCATCATCGCGGACTCTCCTCCCGGGGGCTACACCTTC.

This clonotype was detected many times. The chain has TRBV28 and TRBJ2-5; no firm D call. Trimming took off 3 bases at V and 4 bases at J, with 6 bases between the two ends. The CDR3 totals 12 residues. CDR1 and CDR2 from the germline V gene are MDHEN and SYDVKM. The CDR3: CASSLFVETQYF. The CDR3 coding sequence is TGTGCCAGCAGTTTGTTCGTAGAGACCCAGTACTTC.

This clonotype occurred many times. This chain links TRBV13 with TRBJ2-7; tentative D call: TRBD1 (6 bases). Germline CDR1 PRHDT, CDR2 FYEKMQ (reference sequence). The V end was cut by 4 bases, the J end by 4 bases, with 20 bases between. CDR3 size: 16 residues. CDR3 nucleotide sequence: TGTGCCAGCAGCTCACTTTTACCGGGACAACCGTACGAGCAGTACTTC. Its protein is CASSSLLPGQPYEQYF.

This clonotype was seen repeatedly, ten times or more. This chain joins TRBV5-5 and TRBJ2-3; TRBD1 agrees at 12 bases. V shed 4 bases, J shed 6 bases, and the junction held 12 bases outside the gene matches. The CDR3 extends over 17 amino acids. Germline V gene lookup returns CDR1 SGHKS and CDR2 YYEKEE (reference sequence). The CDR3 region has the DNA TGTGCCAGCAGCCCGTCCGCCGGGACAGGGGGCAGGGATACGCAGTATTTT. As protein: CASSPSAGTGGRDTQYF.